These 20 T cell receptor beta chains were sequenced from one sample in a study of cytomegalovirus exposure and HLA in healthy donors. PCR amplification relied on 60 Vbeta primers (plus 13 Jbeta primers). The data were produced by immunoSEQ multiplex PCR, yet TCRdb's version contains in-frame clones alone and is incomplete. Of approximately 100,000 clones listed, around 77% were seen once; the top ten hold around 9.9%. Sequenced: PBMCs. All receptors come from a middle-aged man in good health and CMV-seropositive.

This sequence joins TRBV15 and TRBJ2-5; D may be TRBD2 (5 bases). Germline CDR1 is LNHNV and CDR2 is YYDKDF (reference sequence). The germline V and J ends were trimmed by 2 bases and 1 base, with 11 bases remaining between them. The CDR3 has 15 residues. CDR3 in DNA: TGTGCCACCAGCAGATCACTAGGACGCCAAGAGACCCAGTACTTC. This codes for CATSRSLGRQETQYF.

The chain has TRBV10-3 and TRBJ1-4; 11 positions match TRBD1. The V segment lost 3 bases and the J segment 1 base; nucleotides outside the gene matches: 7. CDR1 is ENHRY and CDR2 is SYGVKD in the germline V gene. CDR3 size: 18 residues. CDR3 sequence reads: CAISDGTGGRETNEKLFF. In nucleotides, the CDR3 is TGTGCCATCAGTGATGGGACAGGGGGACGGGAAACTAATGAAAAACTGTTTTTT.

The chain links TRBV23-1 to TRBJ2-5; 7 bases map to TRBD2. Near its end, the DNA agrees better with TRBJ2-7, so the J call may be wrong. TRBV23-1 is labeled an ORF, and its function is uncertain. The CDR3 is made up of 15 amino acids. CDR3 sequence: CASSKLVGGSHEQYF. CDR3 DNA sequence: TGCGCCAGCAGTAAATTGGTGGGAGGGAGCCACGAGCAGTACTTC.

The chain couples TRBV6-4 to TRBJ2-7; 9 bases map to TRBD1. Germline CDR1 and CDR2: MRHNA and SNTAGT. With V trimmed by 3 bases and J by 9 bases, 6 bases remained unmatched. The CDR3 consists of 13 residues. The CDR3 spells CASSEGTGLRQYF. As DNA, the CDR3 is TGTGCCAGCAGTGAAGGGACAGGGCTGCGGCAGTACTTC.

CDR3: CASSKGPGSELGNEQFF. DNA for the CDR3: TGTGCCAGCAGCAAGGGCCCGGGATCCGAATTGGGCAATGAGCAGTTCTTC. J is TRBJ2-1 and V is TRBV21-1; the tabulated D call, TRBD2, remains unverified against the DNA. TRBV21-1 represents a pseudogene. The CDR3 is 17 amino acids.

The chain combines TRBV6-4 with TRBJ2-3, with TRBD2 matching over 8 bases. CDR1 and CDR2 (germline): MRHNA, SNTAGT. The CDR3 runs to 15 residues. With 0 bases clipped from V and 4 bases from J, the junction kept 3 bases outside the gene matches. CDR3: CASSDSSGGPDTQYF. CDR3 nucleotide sequence: TGTGCCAGCAGTGACTCGAGCGGGGGCCCAGATACGCAGTATTTT.

The CDR3 is CASIRGTPYEQYF. The CDR3 DNA reads TGCGCCAGCATACGGGGGACCCCCTACGAGCAGTACTTC. The chain uses TRBV10-1 and TRBJ2-7; tentatively, D is TRBD2 (6 bases). This CDR3 has 13 amino acids. Trimming cost V 7 bases and J 2 bases, with 12 bases left between them. Germline assignment: CDR1 WNHNN and CDR2 SYGVQD (reference sequence).

This clone was counted only a few times. The chain has TRBV30 and TRBJ1-5; D uncertain. The CDR3 has 13 residues. In germline, CDR1 is GTSNPN, CDR2 SVGIG (reference sequence). The ends were cut back, 0 bases at V and 7 bases at J, with 10 bases in the middle. The CDR3 here is CAWSVQGGQPQHF. DNA of the CDR3: TGTGCCTGGAGTGTACAAGGCGGCCAGCCCCAGCATTTT.

CDR3 residues: CASSKALGLGGANVLTF. CDR3 sequence (DNA): TGTGCCAGCAGCAAAGCGCTCGGGTTAGGTGGGGCCAACGTCCTGACTTTC. V and J are TRBV21-1 and TRBJ2-6; the table's D call of TRBD2 was not tested on the DNA. TRBV21-1 is a recognized pseudogene. The CDR3 is 17 amino acids.

The chain uses TRBV7-2 and TRBJ2-7; no definite D call. Germline CDR1 SGHTA, CDR2 FQGNSA. Deletions cut 4 bases from V and 4 bases from J, with 11 bases between. The CDR3 has 13 amino acids. The CDR3 spells CASSSPPGYEQYF. In DNA form, the CDR3 reads TGTGCCAGCAGCTCCCCCCCCGGGTACGAGCAGTACTTC.

This chain joins TRBV1 and TRBJ2-5; TRBD2 is the table's D call and was not checked against the DNA. TRBV1 is listed as a pseudogene. The CDR3 runs to 18 residues. In DNA, the CDR3 is TGCACCAGCAGCCTACAGATTCGGGACTCCTCCGAACAAGAGACCCAGTACTTC. It codes for CTSSLQIRDSSEQETQYF.

The count of this clone is one. CDR3 region: CASSLRGGGATEAFF. The DNA of the CDR3 is TGTGCCAGCAGTTTAAGGGGGGGAGGGGCCACTGAAGCTTTCTTT. The chain links TRBV28 to TRBJ1-1, with D possibly being TRBD1 (6 bases). The CDR3 spans 15 residues. Trimming took 2 bases from V and 4 from J, leaving 14 bases between them. The germline CDR1 and CDR2 sequences are MDHEN and SYDVKM.

The chain uses TRBV28 and TRBJ1-6; the match to TRBD1 covers 7 bases. This CDR3 spans 14 amino acids. In germline, CDR1 is MDHEN, CDR2 SYDVKM. The J segment lost 9 bases and the V segment lost 8 bases, leaving 10 bases of the junction unmatched. CDR3 bases: TGTGCCAGCTTTCAGGGGGTCGGGAGTTCACCCCTCCACTTT. Amino acid sequence: CASFQGVGSSPLHF.

This clone was counted between two and nine times. V and J are TRBV7-2 and TRBJ2-7, with TRBD2 as a possible D gene (5 bases). CDR1 and CDR2 (germline): SGHTA, FQGNSA. The CDR3 runs to 13 residues. V was pared by 4 bases and J by 6 bases, with 13 bases between. DNA for the CDR3: TGTGCCAGCAGCTCTTTGACAACTAGCGAGCAGTACTTC. Amino acid sequence: CASSSLTTSEQYF.

The J gene is TRBJ1-4, the V gene TRBV18; maybe TRBD1 (5 bases). The V end was cut by 5 bases, the J end by 3 bases, with 13 bases between. The V gene's germline CDR1 is KGHSH and CDR2 LQKENI. The CDR3 runs to 15 residues. Here the CDR3 reads CASSSLDTANEKLFF. The CDR3 bases are TGTGCCAGCTCATCCTTGGACACGGCTAATGAAAAACTGTTTTTT. Complete variable domain (other parts from reference TRBV18 and TRBJ1-4): NAGVMQNPRHLVRRRGQEARLRCSPMKGHSHVYWYRQLPEEGLKFMVYLQKENIIDESGMPKERFSAEFPKEGPSILRIQQVVRGDSAAYFCASSSLDTANEKLFFGSGTQLSVL.

This clone was seen once. The chain combines TRBV7-9 with TRBJ2-7, with D possibly matching TRBD1 (6 bases). The V gene's germline CDR1 is SEHNR and CDR2 FQNEAQ (reference sequence). V was cut by 4 bases and J by 3 bases, with 13 bases left in between. There are 14 residues in the CDR3. This CDR3 is CASSSPRTVYEQYF. Here the CDR3 DNA reads TGTGCCAGCAGCTCGCCTCGGACAGTCTACGAGCAGTACTTC.

The chain combines TRBV4-3 with TRBJ2-2; 9 positions agree with TRBD1. With 4 bases clipped from V and 2 bases from J, the junction kept 8 bases outside the gene matches. CDR1 is LGHNA and CDR2 is YSLEER in the germline V gene. CDR3 length equals 17 residues. CDR3 in amino acids: CASSPSRTGVNTGELFF. The DNA of the CDR3 is TGCGCCAGCAGCCCGTCCCGGACAGGGGTCAACACCGGGGAGCTGTTTTTT.

The V and J genes are TRBV4-1 and TRBJ2-1; 9 bases fit TRBD2. The germline V gene has CDR1 MGHRA and CDR2 YSYEKL. Unmatched junction bases numbered 9, after V lost 6 bases and J lost 6 bases. This CDR3 has 15 amino acids. CDR3 sequence reads: CASSRDQRGANEQFF. In DNA form, the CDR3 reads TGCGCCAGCAGTCGGGACCAGCGGGGGGCCAATGAGCAGTTCTTC.

The rearrangement uses TRBV7-2 and TRBJ2-5, with TRBD2 identical over 8 bases. The CDR3 spans 15 residues. Per germline, CDR1 SGHTA and CDR2 FQGNSA. After removal of 3 bases from V and 6 bases from J, the junction contained 9 bases not matched to a gene. The CDR3 DNA reads as TGTGCCAGCAGCTTCGGGGGGGAGGGCGGAAAGACCCAGTACTTC. Its protein product is CASSFGGEGGKTQYF.

The rearrangement uses TRBV18 and TRBJ2-7; no reliable D call. The length of the CDR3 is 14 residues. CDR1 and CDR2 from the germline V gene are KGHSH and LQKENI. Between the trimmed V and J ends, which lost 3 bases and 3 bases, there was a span of 12 bases. The CDR3 region is CASSPSEMIYEQYF. CDR3 in DNA: TGTGCCAGCTCACCCTCCGAGATGATCTACGAGCAGTACTTC.